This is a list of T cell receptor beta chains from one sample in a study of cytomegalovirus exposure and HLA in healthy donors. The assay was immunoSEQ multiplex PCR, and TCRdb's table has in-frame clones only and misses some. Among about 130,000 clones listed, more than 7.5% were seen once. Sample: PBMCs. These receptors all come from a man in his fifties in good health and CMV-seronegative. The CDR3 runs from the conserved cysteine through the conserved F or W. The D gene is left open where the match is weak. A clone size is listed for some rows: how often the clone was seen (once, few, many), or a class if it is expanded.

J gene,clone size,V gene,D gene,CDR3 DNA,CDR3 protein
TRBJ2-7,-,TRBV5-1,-,TGCGCCAGCAGCTTGGGGGCCGAGCAGTACTTC,CASSLGAEQYF
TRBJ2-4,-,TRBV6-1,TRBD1,TGTGCCAGCAGTCTCACAGGGGTGGAAAAAAACATTCAGTACTTC,CASSLTGVEKNIQYF
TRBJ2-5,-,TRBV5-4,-,TGTGCCAGCAGCCCCCGGGATCTAAGCGAGGAGACCCAGTACTTC,CASSPRDLSEETQYF
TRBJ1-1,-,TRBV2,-,TGTGCCAGCACCAAAGCGACGGGGGGAGGCACTGAAGCTTTCTTT,CASTKATGGGTEAFF
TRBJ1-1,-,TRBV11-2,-,TGTGCCAGCAGCTCTGGGGGGTTCGGGGTCGCTGAAGCTTTCTTT,CASSSGGFGVAEAFF
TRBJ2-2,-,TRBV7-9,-,TGTGCCAGCAGCCATGAGACGACAGGTACCGACACCGGGGAGCTGTTTTTT,CASSHETTGTDTGELFF
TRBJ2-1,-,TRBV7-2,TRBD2,TGTGCCAGCAGCTTCGGCCTAGCGGGAGGGATTGAGCAGTTCTTC,CASSFGLAGGIEQFF
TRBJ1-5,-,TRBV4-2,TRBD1,TGTGCCAGCAGCCAGGTCCGCTGGGACAGCAACGCCGATAGCAATCAGCCCCAGCATTTT,CASSQVRWDSNADSNQPQHF
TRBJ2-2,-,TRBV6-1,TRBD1,TGTGCCAGCAGTGAATTTCAGGGGGCCTACACCGGGGAGCTGTTTTTT,CASSEFQGAYTGELFF
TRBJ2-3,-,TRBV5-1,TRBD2,TGCGCCAGCAGTCGGGGCGGTAGCGGGGGATCCACAGATACGCAGTATTTT,CASSRGGSGGSTDTQYF
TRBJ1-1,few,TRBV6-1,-,TGTGCCAGCACTTCCTCGGGGACTGAAGCTTTCTTT,CASTSSGTEAFF
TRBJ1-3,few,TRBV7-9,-,TGTGCCAGCAGCCCCGGACAGCTCTCTGGAAACACCATATATTTT,CASSPGQLSGNTIYF
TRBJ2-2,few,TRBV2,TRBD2,TGTGCCAGCAGCGAGCAGCGGGGAGCGAACACCGGGGAGCTGTTTTTT,CASSEQRGANTGELFF
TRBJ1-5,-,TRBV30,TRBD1,TGTGCCTGGAGAAAAGGGGACAGAGAGTTAAATCAGCCCCAGCATTTT,CAWRKGDRELNQPQHF
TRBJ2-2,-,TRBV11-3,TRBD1,TGTGCCAGCAGCTTGGACAGGGACACCGGGGAGCTGTTTTTT,CASSLDRDTGELFF
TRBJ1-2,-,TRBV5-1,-,TGCGCCAGCAGCTCACAGACCGGACAGAATTATGGCTACACCTTC,CASSSQTGQNYGYTF
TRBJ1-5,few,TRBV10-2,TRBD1,TGCGCCAGCTCCGCCGGGACAGCAGACCAGCCCCAGCATTTT,CASSAGTADQPQHF
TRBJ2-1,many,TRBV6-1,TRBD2,TGTGCCAGCAGGCCTACTAGCGGGCGCTACAATGAGCAGTTCTTC,CASRPTSGRYNEQFF
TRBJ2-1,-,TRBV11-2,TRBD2,TGTGCCAGCAGATCCAGCGGGGAGAGCTCCTACAATGAGCAGTTCTTC,CASRSSGESSYNEQFF
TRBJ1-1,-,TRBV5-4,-,TGTGCCAGCAGCCCTCCTCCAGGAACTGAAGCCTTCTTT,CASSPPPGTEAFF
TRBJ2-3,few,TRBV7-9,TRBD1,TGTGCCAGCAGCATTCGGACAGGGCAGGAAAGTACGCAGTATTTT,CASSIRTGQESTQYF
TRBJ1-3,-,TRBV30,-,TGTGCCTGGAGACCTACTAGATCCTCTGGAAACACCATATATTTT,CAWRPTRSSGNTIYF